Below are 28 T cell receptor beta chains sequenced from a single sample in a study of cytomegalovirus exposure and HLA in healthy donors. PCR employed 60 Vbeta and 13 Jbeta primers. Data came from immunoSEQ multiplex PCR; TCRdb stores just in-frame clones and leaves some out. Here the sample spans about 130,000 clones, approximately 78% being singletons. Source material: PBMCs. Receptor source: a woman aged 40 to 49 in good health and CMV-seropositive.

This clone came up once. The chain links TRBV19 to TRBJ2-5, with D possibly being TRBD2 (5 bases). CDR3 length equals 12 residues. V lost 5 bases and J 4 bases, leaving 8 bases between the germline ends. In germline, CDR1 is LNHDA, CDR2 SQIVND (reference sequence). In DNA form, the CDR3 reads TGTGCCAGTAGTGCTCGGGGAGAGACCCAGTACTTC. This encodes CASSARGETQYF. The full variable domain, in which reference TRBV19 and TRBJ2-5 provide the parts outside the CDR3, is DGGITQSPKYLFRKEGQNVTLSCEQNLNHDAMYWYRQDPGQGLRLIYYSQIVNDFQKGDIAEGYSVSREKKESFPLTVTSAQKNPTAFYLCASSARGETQYFGPGTRLLVL.

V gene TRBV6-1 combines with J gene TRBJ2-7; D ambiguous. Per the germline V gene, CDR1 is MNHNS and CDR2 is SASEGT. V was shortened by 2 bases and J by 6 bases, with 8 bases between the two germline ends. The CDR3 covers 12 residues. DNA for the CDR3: TGTGCCAGCAGTGAAAGACTTTTCGAGCAGTACTTC. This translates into CASSERLFEQYF.

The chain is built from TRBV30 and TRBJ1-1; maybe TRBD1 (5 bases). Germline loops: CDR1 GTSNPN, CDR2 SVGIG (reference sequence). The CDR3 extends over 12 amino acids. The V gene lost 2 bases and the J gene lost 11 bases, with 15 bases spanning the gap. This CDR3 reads CAWSSKGRGAFF. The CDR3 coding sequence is TGTGCCTGGAGTTCAAAGGGAAGGGGCGCTTTCTTT.

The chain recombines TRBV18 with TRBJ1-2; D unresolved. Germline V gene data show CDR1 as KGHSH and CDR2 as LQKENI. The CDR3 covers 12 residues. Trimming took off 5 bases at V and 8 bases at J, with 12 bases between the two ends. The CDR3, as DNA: TGTGCCAGCTCAGCCATAGTAAGCGGCTACACCTTC. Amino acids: CASSAIVSGYTF.

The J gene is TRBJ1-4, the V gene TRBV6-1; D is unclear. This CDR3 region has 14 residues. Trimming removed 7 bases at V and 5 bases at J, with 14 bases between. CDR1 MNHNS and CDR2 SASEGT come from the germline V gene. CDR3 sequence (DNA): TGTGCCAGCAATGAGCTCTTTCAGAATGAAAAACTGTTTTTT. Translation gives CASNELFQNEKLFF.

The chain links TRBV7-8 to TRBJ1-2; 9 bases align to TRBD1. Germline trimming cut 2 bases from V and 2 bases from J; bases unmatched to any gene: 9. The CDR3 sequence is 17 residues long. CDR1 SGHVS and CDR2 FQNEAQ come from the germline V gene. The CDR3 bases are TGTGCCAGCAGCTTATCGGCCGGCGGGACAGGGAACTATGGCTACACCTTC. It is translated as CASSLSAGGTGNYGYTF.

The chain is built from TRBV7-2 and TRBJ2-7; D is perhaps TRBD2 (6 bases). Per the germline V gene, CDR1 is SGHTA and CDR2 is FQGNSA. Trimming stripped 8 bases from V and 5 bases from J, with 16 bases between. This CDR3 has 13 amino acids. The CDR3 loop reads CASRAGLLDEQYF. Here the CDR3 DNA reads TGTGCCAGCCGCGCAGGACTACTCGACGAGCAGTACTTC.

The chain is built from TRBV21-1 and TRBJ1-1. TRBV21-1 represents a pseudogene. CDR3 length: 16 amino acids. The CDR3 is CASSKSLNYQNTEAFF. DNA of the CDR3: TGTGCCAGCAGCAAATCGCTGAACTATCAGAACACTGAAGCTTTCTTT.

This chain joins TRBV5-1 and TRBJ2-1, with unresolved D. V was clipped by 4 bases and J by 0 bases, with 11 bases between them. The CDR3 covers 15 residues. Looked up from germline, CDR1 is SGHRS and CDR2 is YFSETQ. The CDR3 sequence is CASSLDRSSYNEQFF. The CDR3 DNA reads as TGCGCCAGCAGCCTGGACCGGAGCTCCTACAATGAGCAGTTCTTC.

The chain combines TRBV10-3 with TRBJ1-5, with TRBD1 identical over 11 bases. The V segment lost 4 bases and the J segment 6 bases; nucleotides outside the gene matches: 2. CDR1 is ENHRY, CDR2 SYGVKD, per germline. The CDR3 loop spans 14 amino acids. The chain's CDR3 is CAISGDRGFQPQHF. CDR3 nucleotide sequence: TGTGCCATCAGTGGGGACAGGGGGTTTCAGCCCCAGCATTTT.

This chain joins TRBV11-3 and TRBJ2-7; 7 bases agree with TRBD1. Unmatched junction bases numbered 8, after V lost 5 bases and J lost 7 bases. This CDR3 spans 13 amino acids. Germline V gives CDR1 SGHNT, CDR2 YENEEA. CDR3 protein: CASSPYRGGEQYF. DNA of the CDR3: TGTGCCAGCAGCCCATACAGGGGCGGGGAGCAGTACTTC.

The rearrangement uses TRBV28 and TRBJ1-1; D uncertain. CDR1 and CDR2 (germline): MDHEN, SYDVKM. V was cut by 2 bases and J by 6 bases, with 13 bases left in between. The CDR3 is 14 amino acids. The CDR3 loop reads CASSLHPGNPEAFF. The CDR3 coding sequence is TGTGCCAGCAGTTTACACCCGGGTAATCCTGAAGCTTTCTTT.

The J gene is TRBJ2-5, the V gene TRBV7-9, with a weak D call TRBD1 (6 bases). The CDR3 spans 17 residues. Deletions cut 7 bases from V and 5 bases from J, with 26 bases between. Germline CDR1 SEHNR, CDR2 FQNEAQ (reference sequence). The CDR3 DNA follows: TGTGCCAGCACCGACCCCCGACTGGGGGCGACCTTGGAGACCCAGTACTTC. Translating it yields CASTDPRLGATLETQYF.

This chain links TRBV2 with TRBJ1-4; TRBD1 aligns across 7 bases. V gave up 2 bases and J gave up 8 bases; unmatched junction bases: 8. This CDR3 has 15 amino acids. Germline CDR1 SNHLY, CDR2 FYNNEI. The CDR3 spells CASSESEGAREKLFF. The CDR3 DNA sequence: TGTGCCAGCAGTGAAAGTGAGGGGGCTCGAGAAAAACTGTTTTTT.

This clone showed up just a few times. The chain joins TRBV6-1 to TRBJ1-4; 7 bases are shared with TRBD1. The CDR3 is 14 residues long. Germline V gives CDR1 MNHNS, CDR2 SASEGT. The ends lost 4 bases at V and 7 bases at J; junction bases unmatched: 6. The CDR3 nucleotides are TGTGCCAGCAGTGTGAGGGGGCTTGTTGAAAAACTGTTTTTT. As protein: CASSVRGLVEKLFF.

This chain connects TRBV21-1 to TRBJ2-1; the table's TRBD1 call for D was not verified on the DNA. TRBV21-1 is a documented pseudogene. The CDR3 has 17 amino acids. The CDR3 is CASSKVAPDRGRCEQFF. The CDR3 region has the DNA TGTGCCAGCAGCAAAGTGGCCCCGGACAGGGGGCGGTGTGAGCAGTTCTTC.

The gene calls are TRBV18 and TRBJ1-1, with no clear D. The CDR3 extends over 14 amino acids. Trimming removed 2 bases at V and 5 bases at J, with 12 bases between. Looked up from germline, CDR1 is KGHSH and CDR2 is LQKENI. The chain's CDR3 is CASSPRRELTEAFF. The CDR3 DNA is TGTGCCAGCTCACCAAGGCGGGAATTGACTGAAGCTTTCTTT.

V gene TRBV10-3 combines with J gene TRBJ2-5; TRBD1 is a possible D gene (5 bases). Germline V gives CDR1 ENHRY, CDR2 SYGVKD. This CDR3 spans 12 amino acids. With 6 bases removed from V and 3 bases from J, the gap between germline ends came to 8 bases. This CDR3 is CAISQGEETQYF. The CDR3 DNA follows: TGTGCCATCAGCCAAGGGGAAGAGACCCAGTACTTC.

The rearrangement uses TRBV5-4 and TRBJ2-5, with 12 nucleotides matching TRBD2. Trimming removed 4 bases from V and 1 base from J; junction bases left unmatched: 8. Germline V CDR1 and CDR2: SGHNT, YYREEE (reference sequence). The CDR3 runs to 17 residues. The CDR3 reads CASSPGGLAGLQETQYF. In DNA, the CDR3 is TGTGCCAGCAGCCCTGGGGGACTAGCGGGCCTCCAAGAGACCCAGTACTTC.

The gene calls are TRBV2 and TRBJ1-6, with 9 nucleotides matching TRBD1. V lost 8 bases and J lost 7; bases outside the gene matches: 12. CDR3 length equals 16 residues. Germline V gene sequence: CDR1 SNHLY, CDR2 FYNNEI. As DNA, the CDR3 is TGTGCCAGCGGGACAGGGAAGTGGTCCGTCAATTCACCCCTCCACTTT. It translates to CASGTGKWSVNSPLHF.

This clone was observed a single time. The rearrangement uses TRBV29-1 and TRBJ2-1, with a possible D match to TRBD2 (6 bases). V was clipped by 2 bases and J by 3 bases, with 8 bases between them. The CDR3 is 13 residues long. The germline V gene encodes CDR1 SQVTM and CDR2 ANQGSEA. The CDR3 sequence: CSVELTSYNEQFF. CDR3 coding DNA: TGCAGCGTTGAACTGACTAGCTACAATGAGCAGTTCTTC.

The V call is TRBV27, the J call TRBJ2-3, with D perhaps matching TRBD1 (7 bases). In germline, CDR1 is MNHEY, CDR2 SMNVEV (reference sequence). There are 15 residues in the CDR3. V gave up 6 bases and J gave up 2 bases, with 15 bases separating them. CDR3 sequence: CASRTAGQSTDTQYF. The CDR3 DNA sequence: TGTGCCAGCAGGACCGCGGGACAGTCCACAGATACGCAGTATTTT.

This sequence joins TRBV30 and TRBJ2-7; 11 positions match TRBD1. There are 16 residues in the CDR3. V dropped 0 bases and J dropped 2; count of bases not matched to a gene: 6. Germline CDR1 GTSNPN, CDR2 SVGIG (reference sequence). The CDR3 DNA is TGTGCCTGGAGTGTTTGGACAGGGGGCCCCACCTACGAGCAGTACTTC. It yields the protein CAWSVWTGGPTYEQYF.

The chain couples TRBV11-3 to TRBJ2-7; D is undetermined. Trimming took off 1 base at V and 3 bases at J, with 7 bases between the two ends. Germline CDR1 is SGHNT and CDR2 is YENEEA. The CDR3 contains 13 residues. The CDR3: CASSLGENYEQYF. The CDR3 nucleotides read TGTGCCAGCAGCTTAGGAGAGAACTACGAGCAGTACTTC.

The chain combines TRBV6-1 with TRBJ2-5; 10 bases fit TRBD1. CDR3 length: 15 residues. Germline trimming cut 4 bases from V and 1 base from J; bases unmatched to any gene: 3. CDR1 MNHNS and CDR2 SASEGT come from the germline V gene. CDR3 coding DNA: TGTGCCAGCAGTGGACAGGGGGCGTTCCAAGAGACCCAGTACTTC. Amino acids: CASSGQGAFQETQYF.

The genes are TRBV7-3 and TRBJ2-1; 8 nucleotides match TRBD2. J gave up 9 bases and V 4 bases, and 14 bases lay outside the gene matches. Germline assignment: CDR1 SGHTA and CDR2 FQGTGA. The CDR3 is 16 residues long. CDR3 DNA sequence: TGTGCCAGCAGCTCCATGAAGCGGGAGAAGGGAGGTGAGCAGTTCTTC. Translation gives CASSSMKREKGGEQFF.

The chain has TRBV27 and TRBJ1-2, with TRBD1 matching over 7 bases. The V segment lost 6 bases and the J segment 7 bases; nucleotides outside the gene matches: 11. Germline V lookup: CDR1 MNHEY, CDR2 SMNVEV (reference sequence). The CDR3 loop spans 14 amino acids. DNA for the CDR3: TGTGCCAGCAGCAGACAGGGCGGTGAGAGTGGCTACACCTTC. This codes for CASSRQGGESGYTF.

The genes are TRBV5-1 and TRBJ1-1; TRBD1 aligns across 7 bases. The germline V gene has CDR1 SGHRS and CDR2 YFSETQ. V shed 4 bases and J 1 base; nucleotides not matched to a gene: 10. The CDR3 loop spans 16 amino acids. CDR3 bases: TGCGCCAGCAGCACCCTGACAGGGATAAGGAACACTGAAGCTTTCTTT. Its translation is CASSTLTGIRNTEAFF.